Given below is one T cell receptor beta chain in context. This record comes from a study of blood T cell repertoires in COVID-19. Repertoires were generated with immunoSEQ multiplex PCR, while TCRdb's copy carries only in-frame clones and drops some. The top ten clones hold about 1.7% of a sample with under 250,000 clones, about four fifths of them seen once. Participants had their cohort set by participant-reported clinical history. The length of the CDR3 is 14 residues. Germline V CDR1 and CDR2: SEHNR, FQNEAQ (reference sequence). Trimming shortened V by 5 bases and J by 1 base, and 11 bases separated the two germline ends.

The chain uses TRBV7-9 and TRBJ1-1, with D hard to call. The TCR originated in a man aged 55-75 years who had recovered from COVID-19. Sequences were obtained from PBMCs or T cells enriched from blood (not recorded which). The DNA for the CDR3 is TGTGCCAGCAGCCCCGAGGGCAGGAACACTGAAGCTTTCTTT. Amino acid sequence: CASSPEGRNTEAFF.